A selection of T cell receptor beta chains follows, all from one sample in a study of graft-versus-host responses after intestinal transplantation. Antigens for these TCRs are unknown. Measured with immunoSEQ multiplex PCR; TCRdb has only the in-frame clones, and not every one. The sample has around 96,000 clones; 80% to 95% are singletons. This specimen was unstimulated CD4+ T cells sorted from spleen or lymph node cells, taken before intestinal transplant. The receptors come from a human donor who received an intestinal transplant. Both conserved end residues are part of each CDR3. D genes are given only for firm matches. Part of the rows lack a size; the others show once, few, many or a class for expanded clones.

J gene: TRBJ1-2
V gene: TRBV28
D gene: .
clone size: .
CDR3 protein: CASSLTAGYGYTF
CDR3 DNA: TGTGCCAGCAGCCTGACAGCGGGCTATGGCTACACCTTC

J gene: TRBJ2-7
V gene: TRBV6-5
D gene: .
clone size: .
CDR3 protein: CASSYSGGSYEQYF
CDR3 DNA: TGTGCCAGCAGTTACTCTGGCGGCTCCTACGAGCAGTACTTC

J gene: TRBJ2-7
V gene: TRBV28
D gene: TRBD1
clone size: few
CDR3 protein: CASSFRDRGGEQYF
CDR3 DNA: TGTGCCAGCAGTTTTCGTGACAGGGGGGGCGAGCAGTACTTC

J gene: TRBJ1-1
V gene: TRBV30
D gene: .
clone size: .
CDR3 protein: CAWSTLGNTEAFF
CDR3 DNA: TGTGCCTGGAGTACCCTAGGGAACACTGAAGCTTTCTTT

J gene: TRBJ2-7
V gene: TRBV11-2
D gene: .
clone size: .
CDR3 protein: CASSPGLVEQYF
CDR3 DNA: TGTGCCAGCAGCCCGGGACTTGTCGAGCAGTACTTC

J gene: TRBJ2-7
V gene: TRBV7-7
D gene: TRBD1
clone size: .
CDR3 protein: CASSMDRAREQYF
CDR3 DNA: TGTGCCAGCAGCATGGACAGGGCGAGGGAGCAGTACTTC

J gene: TRBJ2-7
V gene: TRBV19
D gene: TRBD2
clone size: once
CDR3 protein: CASSIGRTSGNYEQYF
CDR3 DNA: TGTGCCAGTAGTATAGGCCGGACTAGCGGGAACTACGAGCAGTACTTC

J gene: TRBJ1-2
V gene: TRBV11-2
D gene: .
clone size: .
CDR3 protein: CASSPRLGTLGFYGYTF
CDR3 DNA: TGTGCCAGCAGCCCGAGGCTAGGGACACTTGGATTCTATGGCTACACCTTC

J gene: TRBJ2-7
V gene: TRBV2
D gene: .
clone size: .
CDR3 protein: CASSPRLYEQYF
CDR3 DNA: TGTGCCAGCAGCCCGCGACTTTACGAGCAGTACTTC

J gene: TRBJ1-4
V gene: TRBV28
D gene: .
clone size: .
CDR3 protein: CASRTLPGEQVEKLFF
CDR3 DNA: TGTGCCAGCAGAACCCTGCCAGGGGAGCAGGTTGAAAAACTGTTTTTT

J gene: TRBJ1-6
V gene: TRBV19
D gene: TRBD1
clone size: .
CDR3 protein: CASSIFPGQSGSPLHF
CDR3 DNA: TGTGCCAGTAGTATCTTTCCGGGACAGTCGGGATCACCCCTCCACTTT

J gene: TRBJ2-3
V gene: TRBV28
D gene: .
clone size: .
CDR3 protein: CASSLGGPLVDTQYF
CDR3 DNA: TGTGCCAGCAGTTTAGGGGGCCCTTTGGTAGATACGCAGTATTTT

J gene: TRBJ1-2
V gene: TRBV5-1
D gene: TRBD1
clone size: .
CDR3 protein: CASSSGQGRYGYTF
CDR3 DNA: TGCGCCAGCAGCTCGGGACAGGGGCGCTATGGCTACACCTTC

J gene: TRBJ2-2
V gene: TRBV2
D gene: TRBD1
clone size: .
CDR3 protein: CASSVAGRGPGELFF
CDR3 DNA: TGTGCCAGCAGTGTTGCGGGCAGGGGGCCCGGGGAGCTGTTTTTT

J gene: TRBJ2-3
V gene: TRBV5-1
D gene: .
clone size: .
CDR3 protein: CASSLGDSNPSTDTQYF
CDR3 DNA: TGCGCCAGCAGCTTGGGAGACAGCAATCCTAGCACAGATACGCAGTATTTT

J gene: TRBJ1-3
V gene: TRBV6-6
D gene: .
clone size: .
CDR3 protein: CASSQNLQGFPNTIYF
CDR3 DNA: TGTGCCAGCAGCCAAAACCTACAGGGTTTTCCAAACACCATATATTTT

J gene: TRBJ1-1
V gene: TRBV2
D gene: .
clone size: .
CDR3 protein: CASSPGQRNTEAFF
CDR3 DNA: TGTGCCAGCAGCCCGGGACAAAGGAACACTGAAGCTTTCTTT

J gene: TRBJ1-1
V gene: TRBV6-4
D gene: .
clone size: .
CDR3 protein: CASSYDQGTEAFF
CDR3 DNA: TGTGCCAGCAGTTATGATCAGGGGACTGAAGCTTTCTTT

J gene: TRBJ2-7
V gene: TRBV29-1
D gene: .
clone size: .
CDR3 protein: CSVAEGRSSYEQYF
CDR3 DNA: TGCAGCGTTGCCGAGGGTCGTAGCTCCTACGAGCAGTACTTC

J gene: TRBJ2-3
V gene: TRBV6-5
D gene: .
clone size: .
CDR3 protein: CASSYSEPTDTQYF
CDR3 DNA: TGTGCCAGCAGTTACTCAGAGCCCACAGATACGCAGTATTTT

J gene: TRBJ1-2
V gene: TRBV6-6
D gene: TRBD1
clone size: .
CDR3 protein: CASSYPDWDSHYGYTF
CDR3 DNA: TGTGCCAGCAGTTACCCCGACTGGGACAGCCACTATGGCTACACCTTC

J gene: TRBJ2-7
V gene: TRBV4-2
D gene: TRBD1
clone size: .
CDR3 protein: CASSQERTGTYEQYF
CDR3 DNA: TGTGCCAGCAGCCAAGAGAGGACAGGAACCTACGAGCAGTACTTC

J gene: TRBJ2-7
V gene: TRBV10-3
D gene: .
clone size: few
CDR3 protein: CAISEGDLHSYEQYF
CDR3 DNA: TGTGCCATCAGTGAGGGGGACTTACATAGCTACGAGCAGTACTTC

J gene: TRBJ2-2
V gene: TRBV2
D gene: .
clone size: .
CDR3 protein: CASSARDSSPGELFF
CDR3 DNA: TGTGCCAGCAGTGCGCGGGACAGCAGTCCCGGGGAGCTGTTTTTT

J gene: TRBJ1-1
V gene: TRBV4-1
D gene: TRBD1
clone size: .
CDR3 protein: CASSQVGQGNTEAFF
CDR3 DNA: TGCGCCAGCAGCCAAGTGGGACAGGGGAACACTGAAGCTTTCTTT

J gene: TRBJ1-2
V gene: TRBV6-1
D gene: TRBD1
clone size: .
CDR3 protein: CASSDGTGYGYTF
CDR3 DNA: TGTGCCAGCAGTGACGGGACAGGATATGGCTACACCTTC

J gene: TRBJ2-5
V gene: TRBV30
D gene: .
clone size: once
CDR3 protein: CAWSVGETQYF
CDR3 DNA: TGTGCCTGGAGTGTCGGGGAGACCCAGTACTTC

J gene: TRBJ2-7
V gene: TRBV5-1
D gene: .
clone size: .
CDR3 protein: CASTPLQLGGLGQYF
CDR3 DNA: TGCGCCAGCACGCCGTTGCAGCTGGGGGGTTTGGGGCAGTACTTC

J gene: TRBJ1-2
V gene: TRBV19
D gene: .
clone size: .
CDR3 protein: CASSSRGYTF
CDR3 DNA: TGTGCCAGTAGCTCGAGAGGCTACACCTTC

J gene: TRBJ2-3
V gene: TRBV27
D gene: TRBD2
clone size: .
CDR3 protein: CASSLWSGGGGTDTQYF
CDR3 DNA: TGTGCCAGCAGTTTATGGAGCGGGGGGGGAGGCACAGATACGCAGTATTTT

J gene: TRBJ2-5
V gene: TRBV6-6
D gene: .
clone size: .
CDR3 protein: CASSRSRTLEETQYF
CDR3 DNA: TGTGCCAGCAGTCGATCCAGGACACTCGAGGAGACCCAGTACTTC

J gene: TRBJ2-1
V gene: TRBV6-5
D gene: .
clone size: .
CDR3 protein: CASSLRDLYNEQFF
CDR3 DNA: TGTGCCAGCAGCCTGAGGGACTTGTACAATGAGCAGTTCTTC

J gene: TRBJ1-2
V gene: TRBV25-1
D gene: .
clone size: .
CDR3 protein: CASSATRGENGYTF
CDR3 DNA: TGTGCCAGCAGTGCAACGCGGGGGGAGAATGGCTACACCTTC

J gene: TRBJ1-3
V gene: TRBV7-2
D gene: .
clone size: .
CDR3 protein: CASSSRRNSGNTIYF
CDR3 DNA: TGTGCCAGCAGCTCTAGACGGAACTCTGGAAACACCATATATTTT

J gene: TRBJ2-3
V gene: TRBV15
D gene: TRBD1
clone size: .
CDR3 protein: CANRQGRNTDTQYF
CDR3 DNA: TGTGCCAACCGACAGGGGCGAAACACAGATACGCAGTATTTT

J gene: TRBJ2-5
V gene: TRBV6-1
D gene: .
clone size: .
CDR3 protein: CAIPNGETQYF
CDR3 DNA: TGTGCCATCCCCAACGGAGAGACCCAGTACTTC

J gene: TRBJ1-6
V gene: TRBV7-8
D gene: .
clone size: .
CDR3 protein: CASSLARGTPVGSYNSPLHF
CDR3 DNA: TGTGCCAGCAGCTTAGCGCGCGGGACCCCAGTAGGGTCCTATAATTCACCCCTCCACTTT

J gene: TRBJ1-4
V gene: TRBV9
D gene: .
clone size: .
CDR3 protein: CASSVGPNLNEKLFF
CDR3 DNA: TGTGCCAGCAGCGTGGGGCCAAACTTGAATGAAAAACTGTTTTTT

J gene: TRBJ2-6
V gene: TRBV30
D gene: .
clone size: .
CDR3 protein: CAWSFRGPLAWGGPGSGANVLTF
CDR3 DNA: TGTGCCTGGAGTTTCCGGGGACCTCTAGCCTGGGGGGGGCCAGGTTCTGGGGCCAACGTCCTGACTTTC

J gene: TRBJ2-1
V gene: TRBV19
D gene: .
clone size: .
CDR3 protein: CASNVERGYNEQFF
CDR3 DNA: TGTGCCAGTAATGTCGAGCGCGGATACAATGAGCAGTTCTTC

J gene: TRBJ1-2
V gene: TRBV12-5
D gene: TRBD1
clone size: once
CDR3 protein: CASGLFATGVGYTF
CDR3 DNA: TGTGCTAGTGGTTTGTTTGCGACAGGGGTTGGCTACACCTTC

J gene: TRBJ2-5
V gene: TRBV5-1
D gene: TRBD2
clone size: .
CDR3 protein: CASSFGRGGGQETQYF
CDR3 DNA: TGCGCCAGCAGCTTTGGTCGGGGGGGAGGGCAAGAGACCCAGTACTTC

J gene: TRBJ2-7
V gene: TRBV5-1
D gene: TRBD2
clone size: .
CDR3 protein: CASSFGILAGGPGEQYF
CDR3 DNA: TGCGCCAGCAGCTTCGGAATCCTAGCGGGAGGGCCAGGAGAGCAGTACTTC

J gene: TRBJ1-6
V gene: TRBV4-3
D gene: .
clone size: .
CDR3 protein: CASSQELNQYNSPLHF
CDR3 DNA: TGCGCCAGCAGCCAAGAGTTGAACCAGTATAATTCACCCCTCCACTTT

J gene: TRBJ2-7
V gene: TRBV7-3
D gene: TRBD1
clone size: .
CDR3 protein: CASSLVPPGTGFYEQYF
CDR3 DNA: TGTGCCAGCAGCTTAGTCCCCCCCGGGACAGGATTCTACGAGCAGTACTTC